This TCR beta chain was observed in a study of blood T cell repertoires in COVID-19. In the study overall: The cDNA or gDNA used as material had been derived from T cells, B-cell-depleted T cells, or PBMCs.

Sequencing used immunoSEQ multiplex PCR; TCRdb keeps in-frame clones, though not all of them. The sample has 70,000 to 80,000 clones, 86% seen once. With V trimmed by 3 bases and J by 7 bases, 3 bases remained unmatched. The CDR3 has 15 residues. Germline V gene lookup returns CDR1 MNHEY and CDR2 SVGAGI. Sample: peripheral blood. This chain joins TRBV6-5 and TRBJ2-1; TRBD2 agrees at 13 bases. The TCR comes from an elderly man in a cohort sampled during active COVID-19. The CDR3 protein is CASSYLLAGGNEQFF. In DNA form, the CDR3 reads TGTGCCAGCAGTTATCTACTAGCGGGGGGGAATGAGCAGTTCTTC.